This passage covers 32 T cell receptor beta chains from one sample sequenced in a study of cytomegalovirus exposure and HLA in healthy donors. 60 Vbeta and 13 Jbeta primers were used in PCR. Sequenced by immunoSEQ multiplex PCR; TCRdb stores in-frame clones only, minus some. The sample holds over 85,000 clones, over 80% seen once. Sequences were obtained from PBMCs. Receptors originate from a middle-aged man in good health and CMV-seronegative.

The V gene is TRBV5-1, the J gene TRBJ2-3, with D tentatively TRBD1 (5 bases). Germline CDR1 SGHRS, CDR2 YFSETQ. The CDR3 sequence is 13 residues long. V lost 6 bases, J lost 1 base, and 9 bases lay in between. CDR3 in amino acids: CASIATGTDTQYF. CDR3 sequence (DNA): TGCGCCAGCATTGCGACAGGCACAGATACGCAGTATTTT.

The chain has TRBV10-3 and TRBJ2-1, with 9 nucleotides matching TRBD1. Trimming took 4 bases from V and 4 from J; bases not matched to a gene: 5. Germline loops: CDR1 ENHRY, CDR2 SYGVKD. The CDR3 sequence is 15 residues long. This chain's CDR3 is CAISVGTGRYNEQFF. The DNA of the CDR3 is TGTGCCATCAGTGTGGGGACAGGGAGATACAATGAGCAGTTCTTC.

The chain couples TRBV11-2 to TRBJ2-7, with 8 positions matching TRBD2. This CDR3 has 14 amino acids. Germline CDR1 SGHAT, CDR2 FQNNGV. V gave up 5 bases and J gave up 3 bases; unmatched junction bases: 6. CDR3 in amino acids: CASSAKRGHYEQYF. Here the CDR3 DNA reads TGTGCCAGCAGCGCCAAGCGGGGGCACTACGAGCAGTACTTC.

The rearrangement joins TRBV4-3 to TRBJ1-2; 7 bases fit TRBD1. Germline V CDR1 and CDR2: LGHNA, YSLEER. J lost 8 bases, V lost 0 bases, and 9 bases had no gene match. The CDR3 has 15 residues. Here the CDR3 DNA reads TGCGCCAGCAGCCAAGATCAGGGGGGTAGGTACGGCTACACCTTC. As protein: CASSQDQGGRYGYTF.

A remark on this clone: The junction and the germline gene differ at one end; a read error may be behind it. This sequence joins TRBV7-9 and TRBJ1-1, with a tentative D call TRBD1 (6 bases). From germline, CDR1 is SEHNR and CDR2 FQNEAQ (reference sequence). The CDR3 covers 14 residues. The CDR3 loop reads CSSSSRTVNTEAFF. The CDR3 DNA reads as TGTTCCAGCAGCTCCAGGACAGTAAACACTGAAGCTTTCTTT.

The CDR3 DNA sequence: TGTGCCAGCAGCTCCCCAGGGGGAACTTATGGCTACACCTTC. Its translation: CASSSPGGTYGYTF. The chain joins TRBV7-2 to TRBJ1-2; 7 positions match TRBD1. Germline V lookup: CDR1 SGHTA, CDR2 FQGNSA. J was trimmed by 5 bases and V by 4 bases; bases with no gene match: 7. This CDR3 region has 14 residues.

The CDR3 here is CASSATGTNEKLFF. DNA for the CDR3: TGTGCCAGCAGCGCGACAGGTACCAATGAAAAACTGTTTTTT. V and J are TRBV9 and TRBJ1-4; weak D call: TRBD1 (6 bases). This CDR3 is 14 amino acids long. V was shortened by 3 bases and J by 5 bases, with 11 bases between the two germline ends. Germline CDR1 is SGDLS and CDR2 is YYNGEE.

The chain combines TRBV7-2 with TRBJ2-3, with D maybe TRBD2 (6 bases). This CDR3 region has 14 residues. The germline V gene encodes CDR1 SGHTA and CDR2 FQGNSA. Trimming removed 5 bases at V and 2 bases at J, with 11 bases between. As DNA, the CDR3 is TGTGCCAGCAGCGCGGGACTTTACACAGATACGCAGTATTTT. This translates into CASSAGLYTDTQYF.

This chain uses TRBV6-1 with TRBJ2-7; 7 nucleotides match TRBD1. The germline V gene has CDR1 MNHNS and CDR2 SASEGT. The CDR3 sequence is 15 residues long. V shed 1 base, J shed 2 bases, and the junction held 5 bases outside the gene matches. The CDR3: CASSEDEGQPYEQYF. The CDR3 DNA follows: TGTGCCAGCAGTGAAGATGAGGGACAGCCCTACGAGCAGTACTTC.

The chain recombines TRBV5-1 with TRBJ2-2; the match to TRBD2 covers 12 bases. With V trimmed by 5 bases and J by 0 bases, 5 bases remained unmatched. The CDR3 is 17 residues long. Germline V lookup: CDR1 SGHRS, CDR2 YFSETQ. CDR3 residues: CASSLTSGGTNTGELFF. The CDR3 DNA sequence: TGCGCCAGCAGTCTGACTAGCGGGGGAACGAACACCGGGGAGCTGTTTTTT.

Concerning this clone: Other nucleotide sequences in the sample specify the same CDR3. The chain links TRBV9 to TRBJ1-2; maybe TRBD1 (5 bases). V was shortened by 0 bases and J by 0 bases, with 9 bases between the two germline ends. Germline CDR1 is SGDLS and CDR2 is YYNGEE. CDR3 size: 15 residues. This CDR3 is CASSVVGGSNYGYTF. Written as DNA, the CDR3 is TGTGCCAGCAGCGTAGTGGGGGGATCTAACTATGGCTACACCTTC.

The chain couples TRBV5-8 to TRBJ1-2; a weak D match, TRBD1 (5 bases). V lost 7 bases to trimming and J lost 5 bases, with 9 bases between them. Germline CDR1 is SGHTS and CDR2 is YDEGEE. There are 11 residues in the CDR3. CDR3 loop: CASGRTYGYTF. CDR3 DNA sequence: TGTGCCAGCGGCCGGACATATGGCTACACCTTC.

The CDR3 region is CAWSYYGGTEAFF. In nucleotides, the CDR3 is TGTGCCTGGAGTTACTACGGGGGAACTGAAGCTTTCTTT. The chain joins TRBV30 to TRBJ1-1; a possible D gene is TRBD1 (5 bases). Germline CDR1 reads GTSNPN; CDR2 reads SVGIG (reference sequence). Trimming removed 2 bases from V and 5 bases from J, with 12 bases in between. CDR3 length equals 13 residues.

The table lists this clone with a count of one. This chain uses TRBV5-8 with TRBJ2-7, with 7 bases lining up with TRBD1. Germline-derived CDR1 and CDR2 are SGHTS and YDEGEE. The CDR3 has 16 residues. V shed 3 bases and J 0 bases; nucleotides not matched to a gene: 9. This CDR3 reads CASSSRPGTVSYEQYF. CDR3 nucleotide sequence: TGTGCCAGCAGCTCCCGACCCGGGACAGTCTCCTACGAGCAGTACTTC.

The chain employs TRBV5-1 and TRBJ2-5; 8 nucleotides match TRBD2. Losses at the gene ends were 0 bases for V and 2 bases for J; bases not matched to a gene: 3. The germline gives CDR1 SGHRS, CDR2 YFSETQ. The CDR3 extends over 15 amino acids. The CDR3 spells CASSLDVAGQETQYF. The CDR3 coding sequence is TGCGCCAGCAGCTTGGATGTAGCGGGGCAAGAGACCCAGTACTTC.

The chain employs TRBV29-1 and TRBJ2-7; 9 bases are a match to TRBD1. Germline V CDR1 and CDR2: SQVTM, ANQGSEA. This CDR3 spans 19 amino acids. With V trimmed by 4 bases and J by 3 bases, 22 bases remained unmatched. CDR3 DNA sequence: TGCAGCGTTGTAGAGAGAGGGGACAGGGTGTACTCTGGGATCTACGAGCAGTACTTC. Amino acids: CSVVERGDRVYSGIYEQYF.

The chain uses TRBV10-3 and TRBJ1-5, with 7 bases identical to TRBD1. V shed 6 bases and J 4 bases; nucleotides not matched to a gene: 6. Germline CDR1 is ENHRY and CDR2 is SYGVKD. This CDR3 has 14 residues. For the CDR3, the DNA is TGTGCCATCAGCCCGGGACAGATGAATCAGCCCCAGCATTTT. It translates to CAISPGQMNQPQHF.

The chain combines TRBV7-8 with TRBJ1-2; a possible D gene is TRBD1 (5 bases). In germline, CDR1 is SGHVS, CDR2 FQNEAQ. V gave up 2 bases and J gave up 1 base, with 14 bases separating them. The CDR3 sequence is 16 residues long. CDR3 DNA sequence: TGTGCCAGCAGCTTATCTTCAGGGTCAAATAACTATGGCTACACCTTC. It codes for CASSLSSGSNNYGYTF.

This clone occurred once. The chain combines TRBV5-8 with TRBJ2-7, with TRBD2 identical over 10 bases. J was trimmed by 0 bases and V by 3 bases; bases with no gene match: 9. CDR1 is SGHTS and CDR2 is YDEGEE in the germline V gene. This CDR3 has 17 residues. Here the CDR3 DNA reads TGTGCCAGCAGCTGGGCTAGCGGGGGCCGTAGCTCCTACGAGCAGTACTTC. Its translation: CASSWASGGRSSYEQYF.

The chain recombines TRBV7-6 with TRBJ1-2; tentatively, D is TRBD1 (5 bases). With 3 bases removed from V and 0 bases from J, the gap between germline ends came to 11 bases. The germline gives CDR1 SGHVS, CDR2 FNYEAQ. The CDR3 has 15 amino acids. The DNA for the CDR3 is TGTGCCAGCAGCTTGTTTGGGGCAGCTAACTATGGCTACACCTTC. Translation gives CASSLFGAANYGYTF.

This rearrangement joins TRBV7-2 to TRBJ2-1, with D possibly being TRBD2 (7 bases). Germline V gene lookup returns CDR1 SGHTA and CDR2 FQGNSA. The CDR3 consists of 15 residues. V was shortened by 3 bases and J by 4 bases, with 13 bases between the two germline ends. As DNA, the CDR3 is TGTGCCAGCAGCTTGACGGGGGGCTTATACAATGAGCAGTTCTTC. It translates to CASSLTGGLYNEQFF.

The rearrangement links TRBV7-8 to TRBJ2-1; 13 positions agree with TRBD2. The CDR3 runs 15 residues. CDR1 and CDR2 from the germline V gene are SGHVS and FQNEAQ. The trim removed 4 bases at V and 7 bases at J, leaving 4 bases unmatched. Here the CDR3 DNA reads TGTGCCAGCAGCTGGGGGACTAGCGGGGTGAATGAGCAGTTCTTC. This gives the protein CASSWGTSGVNEQFF.

Only a few counts were recorded for this clone. The chain carries TRBV6-5 and TRBJ1-2; perhaps TRBD1 as D (5 bases). Germline loops: CDR1 MNHEY, CDR2 SVGAGI. This CDR3 is 12 amino acids long. Trimming shortened V by 7 bases and J by 7 bases, and 13 bases separated the two germline ends. DNA for the CDR3: TGTGCCAGCACCCCCGGGACTAGTGGCTACACCTTC. Protein product: CASTPGTSGYTF.

The chain links TRBV19 to TRBJ2-2; 7 positions match TRBD2. The junction had 2 bases not matched to a gene; V was cut back by 7 bases and J by 6 bases. Germline V lookup: CDR1 LNHDA, CDR2 SQIVND (reference sequence). This CDR3 region has 12 residues. CDR3 protein: CASMGGAGELFF. As DNA, the CDR3 is TGTGCCAGTATGGGGGGGGCCGGGGAGCTGTTTTTT.

The chain uses TRBV5-1 and TRBJ2-3; D not resolved. V lost 5 bases, J lost 0 bases, and 10 bases lay in between. CDR1 is SGHRS, CDR2 YFSETQ, per germline. The CDR3 runs to 14 residues. The CDR3 here is CASSAATSTDTQYF. DNA for the CDR3: TGCGCCAGCAGTGCAGCGACTAGCACAGATACGCAGTATTTT.

The rearrangement links TRBV7-9 to TRBJ2-3; D not certain. Germline CDR1 is SEHNR and CDR2 is FQNEAQ (reference sequence). The CDR3 contains 15 residues. Trimming left V 1 base short and J 5 bases short, with 13 bases between. The CDR3, as DNA: TGTGCCAGCAGCTTAGACCTCCCTAGAGAAGATACGCAGTATTTT. This gives the protein CASSLDLPREDTQYF.

J is TRBJ2-2 and V is TRBV6-6, with 12 bases that match TRBD2. Germline trimming cut 6 bases from V and 7 bases from J; bases unmatched to any gene: 6. Germline V CDR1 and CDR2: MNHNY, SVGAGI (reference sequence). The CDR3 runs to 15 residues. In nucleotides, the CDR3 is TGTGCCAGCAGATGGCTAGCGGGAGGGGGCGGGGAGCTGTTTTTT. It translates to CASRWLAGGGGELFF.

The rearrangement joins TRBV11-2 to TRBJ1-5; 9 bases line up with TRBD1. The CDR3 is 15 amino acids. Trimming at V came to 5 bases and at J to 0 bases, leaving 2 bases not matched to a gene. Germline assignment: CDR1 SGHAT and CDR2 FQNNGV. CDR3 DNA sequence: TGTGCCAGCAGCCTGGACAGGGGTAGCAATCAGCCCCAGCATTTT. It yields the protein CASSLDRGSNQPQHF.

This clone was counted only a few times. The V call is TRBV7-9, the J call TRBJ2-1; D possibly corresponds to TRBD1 (5 bases). Germline CDR1 is SEHNR and CDR2 is FQNEAQ (reference sequence). Trimming shortened V by 6 bases and J by 6 bases, and 24 bases separated the two germline ends. This CDR3 has 17 amino acids. DNA for the CDR3: TGTGCCAGCAGTCCCCCCTTCAGGGCCTCTGTAATCAATGAGCAGTTCTTC. It yields the protein CASSPPFRASVINEQFF.

This chain joins TRBV10-1 and TRBJ2-2; D not resolved. Germline CDR1 reads WNHNN; CDR2 reads SYGVQD (reference sequence). Trimming pared 7 bases from V and 1 base from J, leaving 13 bases between. The CDR3 runs 15 residues. This chain's CDR3 is CASTLPRLNTGELFF. In nucleotides, the CDR3 is TGCGCCAGCACCCTACCGCGATTGAACACCGGGGAGCTGTTTTTT.

Note on this clone: Other nucleotide sequences from this sample produce the same CDR3. The chain employs TRBV10-3 and TRBJ2-3; D is perhaps TRBD2 (7 bases). The CDR3 spans 14 residues. Germline V gives CDR1 ENHRY, CDR2 SYGVKD. V dropped 2 bases and J dropped 3 bases, with 9 bases sitting between them. Here the CDR3 reads CAISEGGATDTQYF. The CDR3 region has the DNA TGTGCCATCAGTGAGGGGGGGGCTACAGATACGCAGTATTTT.

V gene TRBV10-3 combines with J gene TRBJ2-5, with TRBD2 matching 10 bases. Judging by the DNA end, TRBJ2-7 fits better; the J call may be wrong. The CDR3 is made up of 15 amino acids. Germline V gives CDR1 ENHRY, CDR2 SYGVKD. The CDR3, as DNA: TGTGCCATCAGTGAGTCTTCTAGCGGGGGCTACGAGCAGTACTTC. Protein product: CAISESSSGGYEQYF.